This T cell receptor beta chain was sequenced during a study of follicular helper T cells after annual influenza vaccination. Study results and limitations: ICOS+CD38+ cTfh clonality change tracked circulating plasmablast frequency change.

The table came from immunoSEQ multiplex PCR; TCRdb's copy has only in-frame clones and leaves some out. The sample records 6,500 to 7,500 clones, over 75% being singletons. Time point reported: 2015-2016 season, 7 days after influenza vaccination. Blood volume per time point ranged from roughly 40 to 110 mL. This CDR3 spans 10 amino acids. CDR1 SQVTM and CDR2 ANQGSEA come from the germline V gene. Trimming removed 5 bases from V and 7 bases from J, with 5 bases in between. A remark on this clone: Its specificity is unknown.

The rearrangement joins TRBV29-1 to TRBJ1-4; D is uncertain. This TCR was recovered from an adult who received the influenza vaccine. Sequencing was performed on CXCR5- memory CD4+ T cells sorted from blood, taken 7 days after influenza vaccination. The CDR3: CSVMVEKLFF. As DNA, the CDR3 is TGCAGCGTTATGGTTGAAAAACTGTTTTTT.